Listed below are T cell receptor beta chains from one sample, sequenced in a study of CDR3 diversity in severe acne. TCRdb re-called the PCR reads with MiXCR, one entry per CDR3 protein. Of fewer than 90,000 distinct CDR3 sequences detected, approximately 49% appear once; the ten largest clones hold approximately 10%. Sequenced sample: blood. These TCRs come from a male donor with severe acne vulgaris. The CDR3 runs from the conserved cysteine through the conserved F or W. The order of the fields is D gene, V gene, J gene, clone size, CDR3 protein, CDR3 DNA. The D gene is left open where the match is weak. The size entry is marked missing in some rows and otherwise reads once, few, many or a size class.

D: TRBD2
V: TRBV20-1
J: TRBJ2-1
size: -
CDR3: CSARGASGSPKNEQFF
DNA: TGCAGTGCTAGAGGTGCTAGCGGGAGTCCCAAGAATGAGCAGTTCTTC

D: -
V: TRBV27
J: TRBJ2-7
size: -
CDR3: CASSLLGDYEQYF
DNA: TGTGCCAGCAGTTTATTGGGAGACTACGAGCAGTACTTC

D: -
V: TRBV11-1
J: TRBJ1-2
size: -
CDR3: CASPLDRPGYTF
DNA: TGTGCCAGCCCACTGGACAGACCCGGCTACACCTTC

D: TRBD1
V: TRBV7-9
J: TRBJ2-6
size: -
CDR3: CASSGGQGSGANVLTF
DNA: TGTGCCAGCAGCGGGGGACAGGGAAGTGGGGCCAACGTCCTGACTTTC

D: -
V: TRBV7-2
J: TRBJ2-3
size: many
CDR3: CASSLGVGTDTQYF
DNA: TGTGCCAGCAGCCTAGGAGTGGGCACAGATACGCAGTATTTT

D: -
V: TRBV15
J: TRBJ2-7
size: -
CDR3: CATSSQPSRTYEQYF
DNA: TGTGCCACCAGCAGCCAACCCTCGCGGACCTACGAGCAGTACTTC

D: -
V: TRBV29-1
J: TRBJ1-2
size: -
CDR3: CSVVPVQGPPTDGYTF
DNA: TGCAGCGTTGTTCCTGTACAGGGACCTCCGACGGATGGCTACACCTTC

D: TRBD1
V: TRBV25-1
J: TRBJ2-2
size: -
CDR3: CASSEWATGGENTGELFF
DNA: TGTGCCAGCAGTGAATGGGCCACAGGGGGCGAGAACACCGGGGAGCTGTTTTTT

D: -
V: TRBV2
J: TRBJ1-2
size: many
CDR3: CASSQAGYGYTF
DNA: TGTGCCAGCAGCCAGGCCGGCTATGGCTACACCTTC

D: -
V: TRBV6-5
J: TRBJ2-2
size: -
CDR3: CASSYGRNTGELFF
DNA: TGTGCCAGCAGTTATGGCAGGAACACCGGGGAGCTGTTTTTT

D: -
V: TRBV27
J: TRBJ2-1
size: few
CDR3: CASSLNLAHEQFF
DNA: TGTGCCAGCAGTTTAAATTTAGCCCATGAGCAGTTCTTC

D: -
V: TRBV4-1
J: TRBJ2-1
size: few
CDR3: CASSQLDILSYNEQFF
DNA: TGCGCCAGCAGCCAGTTGGACATCCTCTCCTACAATGAGCAGTTCTTC

D: -
V: TRBV7-2
J: TRBJ2-7
size: -
CDR3: CASSPGAQATGNWGEQYF
DNA: TGTGCCAGCAGCCCGGGGGCCCAGGCGACAGGCAATTGGGGAGAGCAGTACTTC

D: TRBD2
V: TRBV12-3/TRBV12-4
J: TRBJ2-1
size: -
CDR3: CASSFVLAGEEQFF
DNA: TGTGCCAGCAGTTTCGTTCTAGCGGGCGAGGAGCAGTTCTTC

D: -
V: TRBV20-1
J: TRBJ1-2
size: many
CDR3: CSARDQNYGYTF
DNA: TGCAGTGCTAGAGACCAGAACTATGGCTACACCTTC

D: TRBD1
V: TRBV7-9
J: TRBJ1-1
size: -
CDR3: CASSFTGGGNTEAFF
DNA: TGTGCCAGCAGCTTTACAGGGGGCGGCAACACTGAAGCTTTCTTT

D: -
V: TRBV5-1
J: TRBJ2-2
size: few
CDR3: CASSMDTGELFF
DNA: TGCGCCAGCAGCATGGACACCGGGGAGCTGTTTTTT

D: TRBD1
V: TRBV19
J: TRBJ1-5
size: -
CDR3: CASSILQGAGQPQHF
DNA: TGTGCCAGTAGTATATTACAGGGGGCAGGTCAGCCCCAGCATTTT

D: -
V: TRBV15
J: TRBJ2-7
size: many
CDR3: CATSREQGYEQYF
DNA: TGTGCCACCAGCAGAGAACAGGGATACGAGCAGTACTTC

D: -
V: TRBV29-1
J: TRBJ2-3
size: -
CDR3: CSVGLQGIPDTQYF
DNA: TGCAGCGTTGGGCTTCAGGGGATCCCAGATACGCAGTATTTT